A single sample gave rise to the 24 T cell receptor beta chains below, sequenced in a study of shared clonotypes between healthy human individuals. Naive CD8 cells, CD45RO-negative and positively selected for CCR7, excluded terminally differentiated effector memory CD45RA+ cells. The protocol was immunoSEQ multiplex PCR, while the TCRdb copy is restricted to in-frame clones and leaves out a portion. The sample comprises millions of clones, roughly 94% of which are singletons, and about 1.1% rests with the top ten. The material sequenced was naive CD8+ T cells sorted from blood. Receptors originate from a man between 18 and 29 years old in good health.

The chain carries TRBV11-1 and TRBJ1-5; 7 bases fit TRBD1. CDR3 length equals 14 residues. V dropped 7 bases and J dropped 8; count of bases not matched to a gene: 11. Germline values: CDR1 SGHAT, CDR2 FQDESV (reference sequence). CDR3 loop: CASTGGFQEEPQHF. Here the CDR3 DNA reads TGTGCCAGCACAGGGGGATTCCAAGAGGAGCCCCAGCATTTT.

The J gene is TRBJ1-1, the V gene TRBV4-1, with 7 bases lining up with TRBD1. Trimming removed 2 bases from V and 2 bases from J; junction bases left unmatched: 5. The CDR3 covers 15 residues. Germline-derived CDR1 and CDR2 are MGHRA and YSYEKL. CDR3 in amino acids: CASSQRQGFNTEAFF. The CDR3 DNA sequence: TGCGCCAGCAGCCAAAGACAGGGATTTAACACTGAAGCTTTCTTT.

The chain employs TRBV11-2 and TRBJ2-3; 9 bases are a match to TRBD2. Germline CDR1 is SGHAT and CDR2 is FQNNGV. The junction had 10 bases not matched to a gene; V was cut back by 5 bases and J by 4 bases. The CDR3 runs to 16 residues. The CDR3 nucleotides are TGTGCCAGCAGCCCACGACTAGCGGAGAAACCAGATACGCAGTATTTT. Translating it yields CASSPRLAEKPDTQYF. Complete variable domain (other parts from reference TRBV11-2 and TRBJ2-3): EAGVAQSPRYKIIEKRQSVAFWCNPISGHATLYWYQQILGQGPKLLIQFQNNGVVDDSQLPKDRFSAERLKGVDSTLKIQPAKLEDSAVYLCASSPRLAEKPDTQYFGPGTRLTVL.

This clone has a single count. The sample holds other DNA sequences that translate to the same CDR3. This sequence joins TRBV27 and TRBJ2-7, with D perhaps matching TRBD1 (6 bases). From germline, CDR1 is MNHEY and CDR2 SMNVEV (reference sequence). The CDR3 is made up of 11 amino acids. V was pared by 6 bases and J by 4 bases, with 7 bases between. Here the CDR3 DNA reads TGTGCCAGCAGAAGGGGGTACGAGCAGTACTTC. This codes for CASRRGYEQYF.

This chain links TRBV6-5 with TRBJ2-1, with 10 bases identical to TRBD2. CDR1 is MNHEY, CDR2 SVGAGI, per germline. This CDR3 has 15 amino acids. Trimming removed 8 bases from V and 7 bases from J; junction bases left unmatched: 11. CDR3 sequence: CASGLEREGANEQFF. Here the CDR3 DNA reads TGTGCCAGCGGGTTGGAGCGGGAGGGCGCGAATGAGCAGTTCTTC.

As for this clone: The identical CDR3 is also encoded by other nucleotide sequences in the sample. The chain recombines TRBV6-5 with TRBJ2-7; D remains unclear. The CDR3 loop spans 14 amino acids. Per the germline V gene, CDR1 is MNHEY and CDR2 is SVGAGI. Between the trimmed V and J ends, which lost 0 bases and 2 bases, there was a span of 8 bases. The CDR3 DNA sequence: TGTGCCAGCAGTTACTCAGGCCTTACCTACGAGCAGTACTTC. Translating gives CASSYSGLTYEQYF.

V and J are TRBV7-9 and TRBJ2-5, with TRBD2 as a possible D gene (5 bases). The CDR3 loop spans 16 amino acids. CDR1 and CDR2 from the germline V gene are SEHNR and FQNEAQ (reference sequence). The V end was cut by 5 bases, the J end by 0 bases, with 16 bases between. CDR3: CASSTSSTRYQETQYF. The CDR3 nucleotides are TGTGCCAGCAGCACTAGTTCAACACGGTACCAAGAGACCCAGTACTTC.

The rearrangement links TRBV27 to TRBJ2-7; 9 positions match TRBD1. After removal of 4 bases from V and 4 bases from J, the junction contained 8 bases not matched to a gene. The germline V gene has CDR1 MNHEY and CDR2 SMNVEV (reference sequence). CDR3 length: 15 amino acids. CDR3 sequence (DNA): TGTGCCAGCAGTTCGCTACAGGGGGCCCTTTACGAGCAGTACTTC. This codes for CASSSLQGALYEQYF.

The gene calls are TRBV7-9 and TRBJ2-5; 12 bases are a match to TRBD1. In germline, CDR1 is SEHNR, CDR2 FQNEAQ (reference sequence). After removal of 5 bases from V and 5 bases from J, the junction contained 9 bases not matched to a gene. This CDR3 contains 16 residues. CDR3 protein: CASSRPGTGGGETQYF. CDR3 DNA: TGTGCCAGCAGCCGTCCCGGGACAGGGGGCGGTGAGACCCAGTACTTC.

V is TRBV4-1 and J is TRBJ1-4, with D uncertain. From germline, CDR1 is MGHRA and CDR2 YSYEKL. The CDR3 loop spans 12 amino acids. Trimming cost V 1 base and J 8 bases, with 5 bases left between them. DNA of the CDR3: TGCGCCAGCAGCCAAGCGAGAGAAAAACTGTTTTTT. As protein: CASSQAREKLFF.

The rearrangement links TRBV29-1 to TRBJ2-7; 9 bases map to TRBD1. Germline lookup yields CDR1 SQVTM and CDR2 ANQGSEA. This CDR3 contains 13 residues. V shed 7 bases, J shed 4 bases, and the junction held 8 bases outside the gene matches. CDR3 sequence reads: CSAKRTGEYEQYF. In DNA form, the CDR3 reads TGCAGCGCAAAGAGGACAGGGGAATACGAGCAGTACTTC.

The V and J genes are TRBV4-3 and TRBJ2-1; D remains unclear. Germline CDR1 reads LGHNA; CDR2 reads YSLEER. The CDR3 loop spans 12 amino acids. Trimming took off 4 bases at V and 4 bases at J, with 5 bases between the two ends. CDR3 region: CASSLYYNEQFF. For the CDR3, the DNA is TGCGCCAGCAGCCTCTATTACAATGAGCAGTTCTTC.

Worth noting for this clone: The sample holds other DNA sequences that translate to the same CDR3. The chain uses TRBV5-4 and TRBJ1-2; tentatively, D is TRBD1 (6 bases). The CDR3 is made up of 13 amino acids. Germline V CDR1 and CDR2: SGHNT, YYREEE (reference sequence). V was cut by 0 bases and J by 5 bases, with 8 bases left in between. The CDR3 region is CASSLETGYGYTF. CDR3 nucleotides: TGTGCCAGCAGCTTGGAAACAGGGTATGGCTACACCTTC.

As for this clone: The same CDR3 also results from other DNA sequences found in this sample. J is TRBJ2-1 and V is TRBV29-1; 11 nucleotides match TRBD2. In germline, CDR1 is SQVTM, CDR2 ANQGSEA. The ends lost 1 base at V and 4 bases at J; junction bases unmatched: 6. There are 16 residues in the CDR3. The CDR3 loop reads CSVEGLAGGSYNEQFF. The CDR3 nucleotides are TGCAGCGTTGAAGGCCTAGCGGGGGGATCATACAATGAGCAGTTCTTC.

The CDR3 loop is CASSQDPAYNEQFF. The CDR3 bases are TGCGCCAGCAGCCAAGATCCGGCCTACAATGAGCAGTTCTTC. The chain uses TRBV4-3 and TRBJ2-1; D call uncertain. This CDR3 is 14 amino acids long. Between the trimmed V and J ends, which lost 0 bases and 2 bases, there was a span of 5 bases. Germline CDR1 reads LGHNA; CDR2 reads YSLEER.

The table lists this clone with a few counts. Distinct nucleotide sequences in the sample also encode this CDR3. The J gene is TRBJ2-1, the V gene TRBV7-2; D is undetermined. CDR3 length: 15 residues. Trimming pared 2 bases from V and 2 bases from J, leaving 10 bases between. The germline CDR1 and CDR2 sequences are SGHTA and FQGNSA. The CDR3 here is CASSLRRSPYNEQFF. Written as DNA, the CDR3 is TGTGCCAGCAGCTTAAGGCGGTCACCCTACAATGAGCAGTTCTTC.

The CDR3 reads CASSAEFSYNEQFF. CDR3 in DNA: TGTGCCAGCAGCGCGGAGTTCTCCTACAATGAGCAGTTCTTC. The genes are TRBV5-6 and TRBJ2-1; the D is unclear. V lost 4 bases to trimming and J lost 0 bases, with 8 bases between them. Germline CDR1 is SGHDT and CDR2 is YYEEEE. The CDR3 has 14 residues.

The chain combines TRBV27 with TRBJ2-1; maybe TRBD1 (6 bases). CDR3 size: 17 residues. V was cut by 3 bases and J by 6 bases, with 21 bases left in between. CDR1 and CDR2 from the germline V gene are MNHEY and SMNVEV (reference sequence). CDR3 sequence reads: CASSLGAGSRLGNEQFF. The CDR3 bases are TGTGCCAGCAGTTTGGGGGCAGGGTCCAGGTTGGGCAATGAGCAGTTCTTC.

This sequence joins TRBV10-3 and TRBJ2-1; no firm D call. This CDR3 is built from 14 residues. Germline V gene sequence: CDR1 ENHRY, CDR2 SYGVKD. Trimming took 4 bases from V and 0 from J, leaving 7 bases between them. The CDR3 nucleotides are TGTGCCATCAGTGCTATCAACTCCTACAATGAGCAGTTCTTC. Translating it yields CAISAINSYNEQFF.

CDR3 residues: CASNQQDTGELFF. CDR3 sequence (DNA): TGTGCCAGCAACCAACAGGACACCGGGGAGCTGTTTTTT. This sequence joins TRBV7-9 and TRBJ2-2; a weak D match, TRBD1 (5 bases). Trimming cost V 7 bases and J 3 bases, with 9 bases left between them. CDR1 and CDR2 (germline): SEHNR, FQNEAQ (reference sequence). The CDR3 spans 13 residues.

The rearrangement links TRBV2 to TRBJ1-3, with TRBD1 matching 9 bases. The J segment lost 0 bases and the V segment lost 2 bases, leaving 11 bases of the junction unmatched. In germline, CDR1 is SNHLY, CDR2 FYNNEI. The CDR3 has 19 amino acids. The CDR3 spells CASSEQRTGVVYSGNTIYF. CDR3 DNA sequence: TGTGCCAGCAGTGAACAGAGGACAGGGGTCGTATACTCTGGAAACACCATATATTTT.

The chain links TRBV5-1 to TRBJ2-3; 13 bases align to TRBD2. Unmatched junction bases numbered 5, after V lost 1 base and J lost 3 bases. Germline CDR1 reads SGHRS; CDR2 reads YFSETQ. The CDR3 covers 17 residues. The CDR3: CASSLKLAGGPTDTQYF. The CDR3 nucleotides read TGCGCCAGCAGCTTGAAACTAGCGGGAGGGCCGACAGATACGCAGTATTTT. The variable domain in full, completed from reference TRBV5-1 and TRBJ2-3, reads KAGVTQTPRYLIKTRGQQVTLSCSPISGHRSVSWYQQTPGQGLQFLFEYFSETQRNKGNFPGRFSGRQFSNSRSEMNVSTLELGDSALYLCASSLKLAGGPTDTQYFGPGTRLTVL.

The chain recombines TRBV6-1 with TRBJ1-5; D might be TRBD1 (5 bases). Trimming left V 4 bases short and J 9 bases short, with 10 bases between. Looked up from germline, CDR1 is MNHNS and CDR2 is SASEGT. The CDR3 has 12 amino acids. The CDR3 protein is CASSGGGPPQHF. CDR3 coding DNA: TGTGCCAGCAGTGGGGGGGGTCCGCCCCAGCATTTT.

The gene calls are TRBV9 and TRBJ2-3; maybe TRBD1 (8 bases). This CDR3 has 18 amino acids. CDR1 and CDR2 from the germline V gene are SGDLS and YYNGEE. V gave up 1 base and J gave up 3 bases, with 21 bases separating them. CDR3 loop: CASSVTGGDPGRTDTQYF. In DNA form, the CDR3 reads TGTGCCAGCAGCGTAACAGGGGGGGACCCCGGCAGGACAGATACGCAGTATTTT.